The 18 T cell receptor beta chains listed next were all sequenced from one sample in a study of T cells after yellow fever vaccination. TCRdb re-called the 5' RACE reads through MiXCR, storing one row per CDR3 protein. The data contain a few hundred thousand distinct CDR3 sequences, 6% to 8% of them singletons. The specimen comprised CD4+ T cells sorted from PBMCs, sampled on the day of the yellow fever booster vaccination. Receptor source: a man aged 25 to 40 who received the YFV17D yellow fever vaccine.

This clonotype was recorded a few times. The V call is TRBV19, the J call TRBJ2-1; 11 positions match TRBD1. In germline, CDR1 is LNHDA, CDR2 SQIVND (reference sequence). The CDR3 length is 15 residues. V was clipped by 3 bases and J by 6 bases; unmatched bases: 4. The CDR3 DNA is TGTGCCAGTAGTATCCGGACAGGGGGCTTCAATGAGCAGTTCTTC. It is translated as CASSIRTGGFNEQFF.

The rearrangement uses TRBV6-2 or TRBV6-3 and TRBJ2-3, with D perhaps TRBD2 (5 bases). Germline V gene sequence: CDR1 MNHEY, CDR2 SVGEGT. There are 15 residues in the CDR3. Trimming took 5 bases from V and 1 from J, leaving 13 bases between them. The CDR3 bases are TGTGCCAGCAGTAACCACGGGATTGGCACAGATACGCAGTATTTT. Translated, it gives CASSNHGIGTDTQYF.

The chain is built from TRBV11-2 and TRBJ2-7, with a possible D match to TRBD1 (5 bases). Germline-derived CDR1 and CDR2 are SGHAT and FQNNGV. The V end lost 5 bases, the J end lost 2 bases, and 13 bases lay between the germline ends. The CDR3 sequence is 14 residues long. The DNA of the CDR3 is TGTGCCAGCAGCCCCTCCCAGGGTCCCTACGAGCAGTACTTC. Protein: CASSPSQGPYEQYF. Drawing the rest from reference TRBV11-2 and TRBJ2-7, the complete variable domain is EAGVAQSPRYKIIEKRQSVAFWCNPISGHATLYWYQQILGQGPKLLIQFQNNGVVDDSQLPKDRFSAERLKGVDSTLKIQPAKLEDSAVYLCASSPSQGPYEQYFGPGTRLTVT.

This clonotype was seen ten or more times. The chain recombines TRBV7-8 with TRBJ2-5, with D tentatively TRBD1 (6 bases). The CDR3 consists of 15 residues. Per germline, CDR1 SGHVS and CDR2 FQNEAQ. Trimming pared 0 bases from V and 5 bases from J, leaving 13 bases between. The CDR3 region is CASSLAETRGETQYF. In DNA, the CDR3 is TGTGCCAGCAGCTTAGCTGAGACGAGGGGGGAGACCCAGTACTTC.

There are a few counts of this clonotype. The CDR3: CASSPRGLTITDTQYF. As DNA, the CDR3 is TGTGCCAGCAGCCCCCGGGGACTTACCATCACAGATACGCAGTATTTT. The chain uses TRBV14 and TRBJ2-3, with D tentatively TRBD2 (6 bases). Germline values: CDR1 SGHDN, CDR2 FVKESK. Trimming pared 4 bases from V and 2 bases from J, leaving 16 bases between. There are 16 residues in the CDR3.

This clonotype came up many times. For the CDR3, the DNA is TGTGCCAGCAGTTACTCGTTCCGGGAACAATCCTACGAGCAGTACTTC. As protein: CASSYSFREQSYEQYF. The chain recombines TRBV6-5 with TRBJ2-7, with D possibly TRBD2 on 5 matching bases. From germline, CDR1 is MNHEY and CDR2 SVGAGI. V was clipped by 0 bases and J by 1 base, with 13 bases between them. The CDR3 runs 16 residues.

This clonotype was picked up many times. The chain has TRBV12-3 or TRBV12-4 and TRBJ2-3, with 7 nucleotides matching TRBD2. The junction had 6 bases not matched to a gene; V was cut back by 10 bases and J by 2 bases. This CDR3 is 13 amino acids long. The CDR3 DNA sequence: TGTGCCACCGAGCGGGACTCCACAGATACGCAGTATTTT. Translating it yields CATERDSTDTQYF.

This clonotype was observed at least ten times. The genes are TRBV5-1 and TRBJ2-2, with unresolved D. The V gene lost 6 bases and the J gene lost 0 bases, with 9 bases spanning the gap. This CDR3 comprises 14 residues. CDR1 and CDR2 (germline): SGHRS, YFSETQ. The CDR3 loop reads CASMPPANTGELFF. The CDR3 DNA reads TGCGCCAGCATGCCGCCGGCGAACACCGGGGAGCTGTTTTTT.

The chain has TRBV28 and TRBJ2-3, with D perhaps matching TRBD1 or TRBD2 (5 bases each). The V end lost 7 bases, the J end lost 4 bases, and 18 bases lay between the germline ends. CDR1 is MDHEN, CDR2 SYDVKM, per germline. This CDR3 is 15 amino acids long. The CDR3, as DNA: TGTGCCAGCAATACTGTGGGGGATCTCGCAGATACGCAGTATTTT. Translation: CASNTVGDLADTQYF.

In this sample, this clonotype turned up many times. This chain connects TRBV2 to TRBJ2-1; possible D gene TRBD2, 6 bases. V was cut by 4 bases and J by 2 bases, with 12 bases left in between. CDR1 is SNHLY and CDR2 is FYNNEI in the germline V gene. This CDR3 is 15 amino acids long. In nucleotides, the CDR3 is TGTGCCAGCAGTGTTCGGGGGAACACCTACAATGAGCAGTTCTTC. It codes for CASSVRGNTYNEQFF.

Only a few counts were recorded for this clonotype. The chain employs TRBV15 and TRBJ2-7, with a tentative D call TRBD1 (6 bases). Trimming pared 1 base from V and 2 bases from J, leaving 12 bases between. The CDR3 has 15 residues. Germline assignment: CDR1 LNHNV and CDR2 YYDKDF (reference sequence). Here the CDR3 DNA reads TGTGCCACCAGCAGAGGTGGTCAGGGGACCTACGAGCAGTACTTC. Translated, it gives CATSRGGQGTYEQYF.

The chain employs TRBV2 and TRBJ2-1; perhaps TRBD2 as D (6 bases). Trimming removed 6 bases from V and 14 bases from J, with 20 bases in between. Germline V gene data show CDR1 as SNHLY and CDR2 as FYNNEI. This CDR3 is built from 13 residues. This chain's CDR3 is CASSIAARGGEFF. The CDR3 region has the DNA TGTGCCAGCAGCATCGCGGCCCGGGGAGGTGAGTTCTTC.

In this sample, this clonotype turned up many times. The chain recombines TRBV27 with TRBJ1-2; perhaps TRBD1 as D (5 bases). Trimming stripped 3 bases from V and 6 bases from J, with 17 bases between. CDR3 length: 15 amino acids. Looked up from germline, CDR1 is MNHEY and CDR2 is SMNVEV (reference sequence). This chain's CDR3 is CASSFEGLEGNGYTF. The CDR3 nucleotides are TGTGCCAGCAGTTTCGAGGGTTTGGAGGGGAATGGCTACACCTTC.

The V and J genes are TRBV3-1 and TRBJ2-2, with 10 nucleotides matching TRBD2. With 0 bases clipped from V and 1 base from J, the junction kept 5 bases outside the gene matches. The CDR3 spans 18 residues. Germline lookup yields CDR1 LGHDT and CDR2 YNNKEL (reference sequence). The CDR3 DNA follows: TGTGCCAGCAGCCAAGAAACTAGCGGGATTGGGAACACCGGGGAGCTGTTTTTT. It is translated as CASSQETSGIGNTGELFF.

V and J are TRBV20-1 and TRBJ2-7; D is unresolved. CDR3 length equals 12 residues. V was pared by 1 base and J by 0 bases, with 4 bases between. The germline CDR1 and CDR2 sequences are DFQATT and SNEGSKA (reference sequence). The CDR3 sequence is CSARASSYEQYF. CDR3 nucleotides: TGCAGTGCTAGAGCGAGCTCCTACGAGCAGTACTTC.

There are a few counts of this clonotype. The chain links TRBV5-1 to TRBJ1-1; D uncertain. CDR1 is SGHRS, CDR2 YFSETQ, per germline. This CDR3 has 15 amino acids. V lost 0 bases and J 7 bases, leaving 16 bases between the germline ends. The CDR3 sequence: CASSLAYGQSNEAFF. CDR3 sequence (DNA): TGCGCCAGCAGCTTGGCCTATGGGCAGTCTAATGAAGCTTTCTTT.

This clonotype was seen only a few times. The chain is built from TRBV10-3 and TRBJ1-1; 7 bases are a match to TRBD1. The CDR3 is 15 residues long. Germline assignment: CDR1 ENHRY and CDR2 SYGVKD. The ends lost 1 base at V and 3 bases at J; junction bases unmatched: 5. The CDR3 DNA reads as TGTGCCATCAGTGAGTTGGGAACAGGGGACACTGAAGCTTTCTTT. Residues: CAISELGTGDTEAFF.

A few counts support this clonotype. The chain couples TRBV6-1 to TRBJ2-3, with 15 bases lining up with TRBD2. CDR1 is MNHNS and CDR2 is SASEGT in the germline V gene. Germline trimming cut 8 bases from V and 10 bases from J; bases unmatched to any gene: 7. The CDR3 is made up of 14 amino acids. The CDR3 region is CASRTSGRGLAQYF. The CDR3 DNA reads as TGTGCCAGCCGGACTAGCGGGAGGGGATTGGCGCAGTATTTT.